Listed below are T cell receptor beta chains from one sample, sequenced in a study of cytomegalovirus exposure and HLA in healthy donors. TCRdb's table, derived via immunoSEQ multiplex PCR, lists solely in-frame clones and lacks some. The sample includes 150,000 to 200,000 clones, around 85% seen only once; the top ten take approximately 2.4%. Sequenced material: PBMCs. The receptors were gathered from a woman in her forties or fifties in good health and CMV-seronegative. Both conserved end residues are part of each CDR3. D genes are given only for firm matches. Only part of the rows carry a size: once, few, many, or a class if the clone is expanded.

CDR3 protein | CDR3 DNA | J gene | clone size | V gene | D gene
CASSLGLARSEQFF | TGCGCCAGCAGCTTGGGCCTCGCTAGGAGTGAGCAGTTCTTC | TRBJ2-1 | - | TRBV5-1 | -
CASSVEGDPNSPLHF | TGTGCCAGCAGCGTAGAGGGGGACCCCAATTCACCCCTCCACTTT | TRBJ1-6 | - | TRBV9 | -
CASSLFGTSGITAGELFF | TGTGCCAGCAGCTTATTCGGGACTAGCGGGATAACGGCCGGGGAGCTGTTTTTT | TRBJ2-2 | - | TRBV5-6 | TRBD2
CASSSRLGNTEAFF | TGTGCCAGCAGTTCCAGACTTGGGAACACTGAAGCTTTCTTT | TRBJ1-1 | once | TRBV27 | -
CASRPGQGRYEQYF | TGTGCCAGCAGACCAGGACAGGGGAGGTACGAGCAGTACTTC | TRBJ2-7 | - | TRBV28 | TRBD1
CASSSREGSGTEAFF | TGTGCCAGCAGCTCTCGGGAGGGCAGTGGCACTGAAGCTTTCTTT | TRBJ1-1 | - | TRBV9 | -
CASSPTVAVRGTNEKLFF | TGTGCCAGCAGCCCCACCGTGGCAGTCAGGGGGACTAATGAAAAACTGTTTTTT | TRBJ1-4 | - | TRBV14 | TRBD1
CASSPDNFVPGLVDEQFF | TGTGCCAGCAGTCCCGATAATTTCGTTCCGGGACTAGTCGATGAGCAGTTCTTC | TRBJ2-1 | few | TRBV27 | TRBD2
CASSYLVSGLAGELFF | TGTGCCAGCAGTTATCTCGTATCTGGGCTCGCCGGGGAGCTGTTTTTT | TRBJ2-2 | - | TRBV6-6 | -
CASTHRGSTGDNQPQHF | TGTGCCAGCACCCACAGGGGGTCGACAGGGGACAATCAGCCCCAGCATTTT | TRBJ1-5 | - | TRBV21-1 | -
CASSVNDRETVSGYTF | TGTGCCAGCAGCGTAAACGACAGGGAAACGGTGTCTGGCTACACCTTC | TRBJ1-2 | - | TRBV9 | TRBD1
CASSVLAVTDTQYF | TGTGCCAGCAGTGTACTAGCGGTCACAGATACGCAGTATTTT | TRBJ2-3 | - | TRBV27 | TRBD2
CASSHSGTVSPYEQYF | TGCGCCAGCAGCCACTCAGGGACAGTTTCCCCCTACGAGCAGTACTTC | TRBJ2-7 | - | TRBV5-1 | TRBD1
CASSLRTGSYNEQFF | TGTGCCAGCTCACTCCGGACAGGTAGTTACAATGAGCAGTTCTTC | TRBJ2-1 | - | TRBV18 | TRBD1
CASSLWGGEQYF | TGTGCCAGCAGTTTATGGGGCGGCGAGCAGTACTTC | TRBJ2-7 | - | TRBV27 | -
CASRPGTGAQPQHF | TGTGCCAGCAGACCTGGGACAGGGGCTCAGCCCCAGCATTTT | TRBJ1-5 | - | TRBV7-9 | TRBD1
CSVEGGRAGRERQYF | TGCAGCGTTGAAGGTGGGAGGGCCGGACGGGAAAGGCAGTACTTC | TRBJ2-7 | - | TRBV29-1 | TRBD2
CASGQGSGANVLTF | TGCGCCAGCGGACAGGGCTCTGGGGCCAACGTCCTGACTTTC | TRBJ2-6 | - | TRBV5-1 | TRBD1
CASSMGTGGEGIQYF | TGTGCCAGTAGTATGGGGACGGGGGGAGAAGGCATTCAGTACTTC | TRBJ2-4 | few | TRBV19 | TRBD2
CAWGEGRGGYNQPQHF | TGTGCCTGGGGGGAGGGTAGGGGGGGTTATAATCAGCCCCAGCATTTT | TRBJ1-5 | - | TRBV30 | -
CASSTRRSSYEQYF | TGTGCCAGCAGCACTAGACGGAGCTCCTACGAGCAGTACTTC | TRBJ2-7 | - | TRBV7-8 | -
CASRGATNTDTQYF | TGTGCCAGCAGGGGGGCTACCAACACAGATACGCAGTATTTT | TRBJ2-3 | - | TRBV5-4 | -
CASSPRLAGVLEQYF | TGTGCCAGCAGCCCACGACTAGCGGGAGTACTCGAGCAGTACTTC | TRBJ2-7 | - | TRBV7-9 | TRBD2
CASRNRGQQPQHF | TGTGCCAGCAGAAACAGGGGGCAGCAGCCCCAGCATTTT | TRBJ1-5 | - | TRBV2 | TRBD1
CASSPRRETQYF | TGTGCCAGCTCCCCGAGGAGGGAGACCCAGTACTTC | TRBJ2-5 | - | TRBV18 | -
CASSPTLQGSYEQYF | TGTGCCAGCAGTCCCACCTTACAGGGCTCCTACGAGCAGTACTTC | TRBJ2-7 | - | TRBV27 | -
CAISESTRGNEQFF | TGTGCCATCAGTGAGTCGACTCGGGGAAACGAGCAGTTCTTC | TRBJ2-1 | - | TRBV10-3 | -
CASSVGTVRGRGANVLTF | TGTGCCAGCAGCGTAGGGACAGTAAGGGGCCGTGGGGCCAACGTCCTGACTTTC | TRBJ2-6 | - | TRBV9 | -
CASSETVGEQYF | TGTGCCAGCAGTGAGACCGTGGGCGAGCAGTACTTC | TRBJ2-7 | - | TRBV25-1 | -
CASSQGQLSGNTIYF | TGTGCCAGCAGCCAGGGACAGCTCTCTGGAAACACCATATATTTT | TRBJ1-3 | - | TRBV7-2 | TRBD1
CASSHPGQGFGELFF | TGTGCCAGTAGCCACCCCGGACAGGGGTTCGGGGAGCTGTTTTTT | TRBJ2-2 | - | TRBV19 | TRBD1
CASTGSGLEDEKLFF | TGTGCCAGCACCGGATCGGGACTGGAGGATGAAAAACTGTTTTTT | TRBJ1-4 | - | TRBV28 | -
CASSARLIQETQYF | TGTGCCAGCAGCGCCCGTCTAATACAAGAGACCCAGTACTTC | TRBJ2-5 | - | TRBV7-2 | -
CASSVGTGFMNTEAFF | TGTGCCAGCAGCGTAGGAACAGGGTTTATGAACACTGAAGCTTTCTTT | TRBJ1-1 | - | TRBV9 | -
CASSLRQIANTGELFF | TGCGCCAGCAGCTTACGACAGATTGCGAACACCGGGGAGCTGTTTTTT | TRBJ2-2 | once | TRBV5-1 | -
CASSLGWRDYNEQFF | TGTGCCAGCAGCTTAGGATGGCGGGATTACAATGAGCAGTTCTTC | TRBJ2-1 | - | TRBV7-9 | -
CASSRENEQFF | TGTGCCAGCAGCCGGGAAAATGAGCAGTTCTTC | TRBJ2-1 | - | TRBV2 | -
CASSQVNSGPGYSYEQYF | TGCGCCAGCAGCCAAGTGAATAGCGGGCCTGGATACTCCTACGAGCAGTACTTC | TRBJ2-7 | - | TRBV4-1 | TRBD2
CASSPGPTGGKYSNQPQHF | TGTGCCAGCAGCCCGGGGCCCACTGGGGGGAAGTATAGCAATCAGCCCCAGCATTTT | TRBJ1-5 | - | TRBV7-9 | -
CASSLDSGLADNEQFF | TGTGCCAGCAGCTTAGATTCGGGACTAGCTGACAATGAGCAGTTCTTC | TRBJ2-1 | few | TRBV7-2 | TRBD2
CASRLPAGGPVPYGYTF | TGTGCCAGCAGGCTACCCGCAGGGGGACCGGTTCCTTATGGCTACACCTTC | TRBJ1-2 | few | TRBV28 | TRBD1
CASRLTNEKLFF | TGTGCCAGCAGACTGACTAATGAAAAACTGTTTTTT | TRBJ1-4 | - | TRBV28 | -
CASSYRQGPGQGLFF | TGTGCCAGCAGCTACAGACAGGGGCCGGGCCAGGGACTGTTTTTT | TRBJ1-4 | few | TRBV11-2 | TRBD1
CASSQDYQGRETQYF | TGTGCCAGCAGCCAAGACTACCAGGGCCGAGAGACCCAGTACTTC | TRBJ2-5 | - | TRBV4-2 | -
CASSPGRTSGPYEQYF | TGTGCCAGCAGCCCGGGAAGGACTAGCGGCCCCTACGAGCAGTACTTC | TRBJ2-7 | - | TRBV5-4 | TRBD2